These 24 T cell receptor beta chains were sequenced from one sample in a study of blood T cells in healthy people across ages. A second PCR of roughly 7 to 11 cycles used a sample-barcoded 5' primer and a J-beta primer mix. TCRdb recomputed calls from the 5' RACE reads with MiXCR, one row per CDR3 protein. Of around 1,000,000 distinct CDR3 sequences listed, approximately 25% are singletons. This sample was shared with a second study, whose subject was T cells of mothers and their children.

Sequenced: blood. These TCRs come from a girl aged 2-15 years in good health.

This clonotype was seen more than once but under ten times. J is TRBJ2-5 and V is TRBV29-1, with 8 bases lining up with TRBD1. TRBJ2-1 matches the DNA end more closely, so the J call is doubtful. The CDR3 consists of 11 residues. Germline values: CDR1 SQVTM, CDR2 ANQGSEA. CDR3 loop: CSVIDRGEQFF. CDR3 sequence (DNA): TGCAGCGTTATTGACAGGGGAGAGCAGTTCTTC.

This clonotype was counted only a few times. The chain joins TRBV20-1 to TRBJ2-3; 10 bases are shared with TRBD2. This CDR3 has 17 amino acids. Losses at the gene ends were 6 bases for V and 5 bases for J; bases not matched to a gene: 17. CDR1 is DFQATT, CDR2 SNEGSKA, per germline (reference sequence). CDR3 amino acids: CSAGASGGAMFLDTQYF. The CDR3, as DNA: TGCAGTGCCGGGGCTAGCGGGGGAGCGATGTTTCTAGATACGCAGTATTTT.

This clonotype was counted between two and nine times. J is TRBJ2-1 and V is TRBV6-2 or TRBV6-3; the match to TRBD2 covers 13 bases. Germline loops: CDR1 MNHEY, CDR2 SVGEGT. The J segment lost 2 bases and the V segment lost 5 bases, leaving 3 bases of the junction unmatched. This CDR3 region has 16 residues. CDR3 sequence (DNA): TGTGCCAGCAGTCCCACTAGCGGGAGGGCCTACAATGAGCAGTTCTTC. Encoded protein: CASSPTSGRAYNEQFF.

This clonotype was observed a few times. CDR3 in DNA: TGTGCCAGCTCACCACCGTCCCAAACCTACGAGCAGTACTTC. Translating gives CASSPPSQTYEQYF. The rearrangement joins TRBV18 to TRBJ2-1; D unclear. The J call may be wrong; the DNA end is better matched by TRBJ2-7. CDR3 length: 14 amino acids. Germline CDR1 is KGHSH and CDR2 is LQKENI.

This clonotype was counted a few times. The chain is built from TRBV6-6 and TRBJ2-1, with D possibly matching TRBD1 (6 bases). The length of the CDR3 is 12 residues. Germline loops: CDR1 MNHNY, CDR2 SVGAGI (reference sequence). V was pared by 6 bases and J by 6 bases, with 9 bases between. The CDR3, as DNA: TGTGCCAGCAGGGAAGGGGGCAATGAGCAGTTCTTC. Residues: CASREGGNEQFF.

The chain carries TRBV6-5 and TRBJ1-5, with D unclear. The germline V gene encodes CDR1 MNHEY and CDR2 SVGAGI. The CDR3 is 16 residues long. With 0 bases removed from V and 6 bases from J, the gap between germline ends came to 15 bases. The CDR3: CASSYSATFGSQPQHF. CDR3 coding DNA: TGTGCCAGCAGTTACTCGGCCACGTTCGGGAGTCAGCCCCAGCATTTT.

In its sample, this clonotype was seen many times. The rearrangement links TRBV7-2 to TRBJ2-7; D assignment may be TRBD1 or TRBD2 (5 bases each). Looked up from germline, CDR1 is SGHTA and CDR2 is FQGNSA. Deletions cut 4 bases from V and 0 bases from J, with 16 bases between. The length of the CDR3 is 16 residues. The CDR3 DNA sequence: TGTGCCAGCAGCTCTCCACGGGACCCCTCCTCCTACGAGCAGTACTTC. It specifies CASSSPRDPSSYEQYF.

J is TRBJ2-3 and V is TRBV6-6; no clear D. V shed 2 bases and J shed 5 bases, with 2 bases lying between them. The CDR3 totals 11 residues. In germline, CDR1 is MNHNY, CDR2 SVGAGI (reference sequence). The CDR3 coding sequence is TGTGCCAGCAGTTACGAAGATACGCAGTATTTT. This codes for CASSYEDTQYF.

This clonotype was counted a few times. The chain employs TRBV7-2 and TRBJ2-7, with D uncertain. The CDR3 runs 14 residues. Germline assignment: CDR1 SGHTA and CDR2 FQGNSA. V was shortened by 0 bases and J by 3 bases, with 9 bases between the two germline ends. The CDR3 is CASSLASQFYEQYF. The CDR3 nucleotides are TGTGCCAGCAGCTTAGCATCGCAGTTCTACGAGCAGTACTTC.

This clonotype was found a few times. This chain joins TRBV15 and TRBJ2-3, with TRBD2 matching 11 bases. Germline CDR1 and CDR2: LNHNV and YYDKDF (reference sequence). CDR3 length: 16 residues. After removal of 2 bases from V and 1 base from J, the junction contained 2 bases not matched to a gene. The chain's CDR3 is CATSRRLAGRTDTQYF. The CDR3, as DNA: TGTGCCACCAGCAGACGACTAGCGGGGCGCACAGATACGCAGTATTTT. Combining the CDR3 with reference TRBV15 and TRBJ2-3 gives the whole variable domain DAMVIQNPRYQVTQFGKPVTLSCSQTLNHNVMYWYQQKSSQAPKLLFHYYDKDFNNEADTPDNFQSRRPNTSFCFLDIRSPGLGDTAMYLCATSRRLAGRTDTQYFGPGTRLTVL.

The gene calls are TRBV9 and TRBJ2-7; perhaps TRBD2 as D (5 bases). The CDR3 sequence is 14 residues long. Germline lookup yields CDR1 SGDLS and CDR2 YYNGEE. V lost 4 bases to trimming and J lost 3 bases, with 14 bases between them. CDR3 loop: CASSLTEGNYEQYF. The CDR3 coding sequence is TGTGCCAGCAGCTTGACCGAGGGTAACTACGAGCAGTACTTC.

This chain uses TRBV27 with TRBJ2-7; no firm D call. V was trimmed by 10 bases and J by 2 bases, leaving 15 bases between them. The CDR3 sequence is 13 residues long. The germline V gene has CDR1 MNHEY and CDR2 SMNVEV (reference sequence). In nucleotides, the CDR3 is TGTGCCACCGCGCATACTATTACCTACGAGCAGTACTTC. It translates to CATAHTITYEQYF.

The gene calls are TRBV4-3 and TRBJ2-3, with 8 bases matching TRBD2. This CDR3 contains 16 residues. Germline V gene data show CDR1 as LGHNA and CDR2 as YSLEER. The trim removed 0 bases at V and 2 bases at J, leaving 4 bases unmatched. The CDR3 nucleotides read TGCGCCAGCAGCCAAGACGGGCGGGGGGACACAGATACGCAGTATTTT. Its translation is CASSQDGRGDTDTQYF.

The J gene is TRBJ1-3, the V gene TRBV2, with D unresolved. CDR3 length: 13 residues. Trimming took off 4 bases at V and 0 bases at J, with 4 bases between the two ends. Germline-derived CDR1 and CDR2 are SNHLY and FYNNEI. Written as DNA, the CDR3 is TGTGCCAGCAGTGGGGACTCTGGAAACACCATATATTTT. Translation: CASSGDSGNTIYF.

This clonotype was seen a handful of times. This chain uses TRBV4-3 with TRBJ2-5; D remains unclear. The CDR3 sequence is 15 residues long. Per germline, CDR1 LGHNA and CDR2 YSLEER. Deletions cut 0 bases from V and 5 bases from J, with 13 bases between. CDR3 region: CASSQDLRVWETQYF. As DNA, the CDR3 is TGCGCCAGCAGCCAAGATCTTCGGGTTTGGGAGACCCAGTACTTC.

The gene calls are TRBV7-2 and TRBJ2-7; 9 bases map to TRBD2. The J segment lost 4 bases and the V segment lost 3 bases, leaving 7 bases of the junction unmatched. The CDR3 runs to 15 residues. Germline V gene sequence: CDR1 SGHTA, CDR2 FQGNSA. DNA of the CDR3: TGTGCCAGCAGCTTCCTAGCGGGATTAACATACGAGCAGTACTTC. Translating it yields CASSFLAGLTYEQYF.

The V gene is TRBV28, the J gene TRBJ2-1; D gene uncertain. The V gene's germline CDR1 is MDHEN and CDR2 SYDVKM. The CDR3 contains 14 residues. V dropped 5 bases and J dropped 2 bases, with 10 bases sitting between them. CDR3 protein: CASSPLETYNEQFF. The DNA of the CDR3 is TGTGCCAGCAGTCCCCTAGAGACCTACAATGAGCAGTTCTTC.

CDR3 sequence: CSVPPDGRLFYGYTF. Here the CDR3 DNA reads TGCAGCGTTCCCCCCGACGGAAGACTCTTCTATGGCTACACCTTC. The V and J genes are TRBV29-1 and TRBJ1-2, with D unclear. With 5 bases removed from V and 4 bases from J, the gap between germline ends came to 20 bases. The CDR3 extends over 15 amino acids. The germline CDR1 and CDR2 sequences are SQVTM and ANQGSEA.

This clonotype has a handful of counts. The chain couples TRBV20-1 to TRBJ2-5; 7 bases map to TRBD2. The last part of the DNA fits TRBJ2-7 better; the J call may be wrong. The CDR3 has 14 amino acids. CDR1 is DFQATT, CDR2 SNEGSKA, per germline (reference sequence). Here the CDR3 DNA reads TGCAGTGCTAGAGGCAATCTAGCGGACTACGAGCAGTACTTC. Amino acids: CSARGNLADYEQYF.

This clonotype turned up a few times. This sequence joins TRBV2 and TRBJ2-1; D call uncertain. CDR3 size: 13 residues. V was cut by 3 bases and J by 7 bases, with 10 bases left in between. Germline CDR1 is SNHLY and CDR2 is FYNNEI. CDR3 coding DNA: TGTGCCAGCAGTGATCGGTATCGGAATGAGCAGTTCTTC. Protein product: CASSDRYRNEQFF.

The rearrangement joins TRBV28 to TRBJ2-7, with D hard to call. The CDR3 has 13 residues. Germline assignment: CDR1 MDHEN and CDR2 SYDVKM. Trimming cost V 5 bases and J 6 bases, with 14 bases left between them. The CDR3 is CASSPFLVFEQYF. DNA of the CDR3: TGTGCCAGCAGTCCCTTCCTAGTGTTCGAGCAGTACTTC.

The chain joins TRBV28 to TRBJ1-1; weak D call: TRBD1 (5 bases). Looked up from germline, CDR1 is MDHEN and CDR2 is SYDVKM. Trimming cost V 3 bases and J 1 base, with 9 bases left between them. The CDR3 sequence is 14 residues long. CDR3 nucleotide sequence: TGTGCCAGCAGTTTTGTGGGGCGGAACACTGAAGCTTTCTTT. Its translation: CASSFVGRNTEAFF.

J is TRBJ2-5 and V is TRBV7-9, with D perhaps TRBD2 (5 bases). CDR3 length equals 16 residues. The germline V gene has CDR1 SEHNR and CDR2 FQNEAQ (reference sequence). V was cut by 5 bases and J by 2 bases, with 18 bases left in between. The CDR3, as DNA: TGTGCCAGCAGCGTCCGGAGGTCCGGAATTCAAGAGACCCAGTACTTC. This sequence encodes CASSVRRSGIQETQYF. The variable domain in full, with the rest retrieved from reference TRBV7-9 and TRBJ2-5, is DTGVSQNPRHKITKRGQNVTFRCDPISEHNRLYWYRQTLGQGPEFLTYFQNEAQLEKSRLLSDRFSAERPKGSFSTLEIQRTEQGDSAMYLCASSVRRSGIQETQYFGPGTRLLVL.

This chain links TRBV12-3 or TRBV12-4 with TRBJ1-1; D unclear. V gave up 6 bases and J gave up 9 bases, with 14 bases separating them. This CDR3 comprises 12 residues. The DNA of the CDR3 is TGTGCCAGCAGGCAAGACGGGAGAAAAGCTTTCTTT. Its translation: CASRQDGRKAFF.